Shown below are 20 T cell receptor beta chains from a single sample sequenced in a study of T cell responses to AZD1222 COVID-19 vaccine. Libraries were prepared by immunoSEQ multiplex PCR; TCRdb keeps only in-frame clonotypes and omits some of them. The profile covers around 120,000 clones, with 70% to 90% appearing a single time and around 1.6% taken by the ten largest. Specimen: peripheral blood, collected on day 0 of AZD1222 vaccination. These receptors all stem from an adult in good health.

The gene calls are TRBV7-2 and TRBJ1-2; D remains ambiguous. Trimming took 3 bases from V and 8 from J, leaving 13 bases between them. The germline V gene encodes CDR1 SGHTA and CDR2 FQGNSA. The CDR3 runs 13 residues. CDR3 loop: CASSFPGREGYTF. The DNA for the CDR3 is TGTGCCAGCAGCTTTCCCGGGAGGGAAGGCTACACCTTC.

The chain recombines TRBV3-1 (or the pseudogene TRBV3-2) with TRBJ1-2; 8 nucleotides align to TRBD1. The CDR3 loop spans 14 amino acids. V was clipped by 3 bases and J by 2 bases; unmatched bases: 2. The germline V gene has CDR1 LGHDT and CDR2 YNNKEL (reference sequence). CDR3 nucleotide sequence: TGTGCCAGCAGCCACCGACAGGGGAACTATGGCTACACCTTC. Translated: CASSHRQGNYGYTF.

The rearrangement joins TRBV3-1 (or the pseudogene TRBV3-2) to TRBJ2-2; 7 bases are shared with TRBD1. The CDR3 loop spans 15 amino acids. Losses at the gene ends were 6 bases for V and 0 bases for J; bases not matched to a gene: 4. Germline V lookup: CDR1 LGHDT, CDR2 YNNKEL (reference sequence). Here the CDR3 reads CASRTGWANTGELFF. The CDR3 coding sequence is TGTGCCAGCAGGACAGGGTGGGCGAACACCGGGGAGCTGTTTTTT.

This sequence joins TRBV5-6 and TRBJ2-3; TRBD1 is a possible D gene (6 bases). Germline V gene data show CDR1 as SGHDT and CDR2 as YYEEEE. This CDR3 has 16 amino acids. V was cut by 4 bases and J by 0 bases, with 15 bases left in between. CDR3 coding DNA: TGTGCCAGCAGCCCCCTACAGGGCCGGAGCACAGATACGCAGTATTTT. Protein sequence: CASSPLQGRSTDTQYF.

In its sample, this clone was seen once. V and J are TRBV30 and TRBJ2-3, with 11 bases identical to TRBD2. This CDR3 spans 15 amino acids. V was clipped by 3 bases and J by 6 bases; unmatched bases: 8. In germline, CDR1 is GTSNPN, CDR2 SVGIG (reference sequence). CDR3 residues: CAWRPTSGGTDTQYF. The DNA of the CDR3 is TGTGCCTGGAGACCCACTAGCGGGGGAACTGATACGCAGTATTTT. Variable domain in full (rest from reference TRBV30 and TRBJ2-3): SQTIHQWPATLVQPVGSPLSLECTVEGTSNPNLYWYRQAAGRGLQLLFYSVGIGQISSEVPQNLSASRPQDRQFILSSKKLLLSDSGFYLCAWRPTSGGTDTQYFGPGTRLTVL.

The chain is built from TRBV11-3 and TRBJ2-3, with 8 bases matching TRBD2. The junction had 11 bases not matched to a gene; V was cut back by 8 bases and J by 4 bases. The CDR3 loop spans 15 amino acids. Per the germline V gene, CDR1 is SGHNT and CDR2 is YENEEA. DNA of the CDR3: TGTGCCAGCTCCTCCCGACGGGAGGGCCCAGATACGCAGTATTTT. This translates into CASSSRREGPDTQYF.

The chain recombines TRBV6-5 with TRBJ2-7; no firm D call. The CDR3 sequence is 15 residues long. CDR1 is MNHEY and CDR2 is SVGAGI in the germline V gene. V gave up 0 bases and J gave up 4 bases, with 13 bases separating them. In DNA form, the CDR3 reads TGTGCCAGCAGTTACTCCCTCTCGCTGACGTACGAGCAGTACTTC. It is translated as CASSYSLSLTYEQYF.

The chain combines TRBV7-9 with TRBJ1-2; D call uncertain. The V and J ends lost 1 base and 6 bases respectively, with 12 bases between them. Germline CDR1 reads SEHNR; CDR2 reads FQNEAQ (reference sequence). There are 14 residues in the CDR3. CDR3 nucleotide sequence: TGTGCCAGCAGCTTAGTAAAGAGGGAGGATGGCTACACCTTC. This codes for CASSLVKREDGYTF.

This clone has more than one count but fewer than ten. The rearrangement links TRBV3-1 (or the pseudogene TRBV3-2) to TRBJ2-1; the D gene is possibly TRBD2 (7 bases). The CDR3 is 13 residues long. Germline-derived CDR1 and CDR2 are LGHDT and YNNKEL (reference sequence). V gave up 0 bases and J gave up 10 bases, with 10 bases separating them. CDR3 in DNA: TGTGCCAGCAGCCAAGAAAGGGGGGGCGAGCAGTTCTTC. This translates into CASSQERGGEQFF.

The V call is TRBV7-6, the J call TRBJ1-6; tentative D call: TRBD1 (5 bases). Germline V gene lookup returns CDR1 SGHVS and CDR2 FNYEAQ. The CDR3 contains 16 residues. Trimming took 5 bases from V and 0 from J, leaving 11 bases between them. The CDR3 DNA sequence: TGTGCCAGCAGCACCACAGGAGGCTCCTATAATTCACCCCTCCACTTT. Protein: CASSTTGGSYNSPLHF.

The rearrangement joins TRBV3-1 (or the pseudogene TRBV3-2) to TRBJ1-1; 9 nucleotides align to TRBD1. The ends lost 0 bases at V and 5 bases at J; junction bases unmatched: 7. The CDR3 runs to 16 residues. Germline V gives CDR1 LGHDT, CDR2 YNNKEL (reference sequence). DNA for the CDR3: TGTGCCAGCAGCCAAGACCTCATGACAGGGGGGACTGAAGCTTTCTTT. It is translated as CASSQDLMTGGTEAFF.

This chain joins TRBV3-1 (or the pseudogene TRBV3-2) and TRBJ2-3; 9 nucleotides match TRBD2. V trimming: 6 bases; J trimming: 4 bases; junction bases outside the gene matches: 8. The CDR3 sequence is 15 residues long. In germline, CDR1 is LGHDT, CDR2 YNNKEL (reference sequence). The CDR3 DNA sequence: TGTGCCAGCAGGCGACTAGCGGACGGGGCAGATACGCAGTATTTT. This codes for CASRRLADGADTQYF.

The chain has TRBV6-2 or TRBV6-3 and TRBJ2-7; 9 positions match TRBD1. Germline CDR1 is MNHEY and CDR2 is SVGEGT. The length of the CDR3 is 15 residues. V trimming: 4 bases; J trimming: 4 bases; junction bases outside the gene matches: 8. CDR3 nucleotide sequence: TGTGCCAGCAGTTCCCCCGGACAGGGGTGGTACGAGCAGTACTTC. Its protein product is CASSSPGQGWYEQYF.

The J gene is TRBJ2-2, the V gene TRBV10-1; D is unresolved. The CDR3 spans 12 residues. The V end lost 8 bases, the J end lost 5 bases, and 9 bases lay between the germline ends. Germline CDR1 WNHNN, CDR2 SYGVQD (reference sequence). The CDR3: CASPPRTGELFF. As DNA, the CDR3 is TGCGCCAGCCCGCCCAGAACCGGGGAGCTGTTTTTT.

The gene calls are TRBV19 and TRBJ1-2, with 7 nucleotides matching TRBD1. V trimming: 5 bases; J trimming: 3 bases; junction bases outside the gene matches: 9. Germline V gene data show CDR1 as LNHDA and CDR2 as SQIVND (reference sequence). The CDR3 contains 15 residues. The CDR3, as DNA: TGTGCCAGTAGTGTACAGGGGAAGGGTGACTATGGCTACACCTTC. This encodes CASSVQGKGDYGYTF.

V gene TRBV6-4 combines with J gene TRBJ1-1; TRBD1 is a possible D gene (6 bases). Per the germline V gene, CDR1 is MRHNA and CDR2 is SNTAGT. Between the trimmed V and J ends, which lost 4 bases and 6 bases, there was a span of 12 bases. The CDR3 sequence is 13 residues long. The CDR3: CASSVHRDAEAFF. The CDR3 bases are TGTGCCAGCAGTGTTCACAGGGACGCTGAAGCTTTCTTT.

The chain recombines TRBV7-3 with TRBJ2-3, with D tentatively TRBD2 (5 bases). From germline, CDR1 is SGHTA and CDR2 FQGTGA. Trimming took 5 bases from V and 4 from J, leaving 7 bases between them. CDR3 size: 12 residues. The CDR3 DNA is TGTGCCAGCAGCCCCGGGGCAGATACGCAGTATTTT. This sequence encodes CASSPGADTQYF.

The chain combines TRBV11-3 with TRBJ2-5, with unresolved D. The CDR3 totals 15 residues. Germline values: CDR1 SGHNT, CDR2 YENEEA. V lost 1 base and J 0 bases, leaving 9 bases between the germline ends. In nucleotides, the CDR3 is TGTGCCAGCAGCTTAGGGGCTAAATACCAAGAGACCCAGTACTTC. Amino acids: CASSLGAKYQETQYF.

The chain carries TRBV6-2 or TRBV6-3 and TRBJ1-2, with 7 bases lining up with TRBD1. Germline CDR1 is MNHEY and CDR2 is SVGEGT. The V gene end was trimmed by 2 bases and the J gene end by 8 bases; junction bases not matched to a gene: 5. The CDR3 length is 13 residues. CDR3 region: CASSYRDRGGYTF. The CDR3 region has the DNA TGTGCCAGCAGTTACCGGGACAGAGGGGGCTACACCTTC.

The chain couples TRBV18 to TRBJ1-1; D not certain. Germline V gives CDR1 KGHSH, CDR2 LQKENI. CDR3 size: 14 residues. V was cut by 3 bases and J by 1 base, with 9 bases left in between. The CDR3 region is CASSPSGRNTEAFF. CDR3 nucleotides: TGTGCCAGCTCACCCTCCGGGAGGAACACTGAAGCTTTCTTT. The full variable domain, rest sourced from reference TRBV18 and TRBJ1-1, is NAGVMQNPRHLVRRRGQEARLRCSPMKGHSHVYWYRQLPEEGLKFMVYLQKENIIDESGMPKERFSAEFPKEGPSILRIQQVVRGDSAAYFCASSPSGRNTEAFFGQGTRLTVV.